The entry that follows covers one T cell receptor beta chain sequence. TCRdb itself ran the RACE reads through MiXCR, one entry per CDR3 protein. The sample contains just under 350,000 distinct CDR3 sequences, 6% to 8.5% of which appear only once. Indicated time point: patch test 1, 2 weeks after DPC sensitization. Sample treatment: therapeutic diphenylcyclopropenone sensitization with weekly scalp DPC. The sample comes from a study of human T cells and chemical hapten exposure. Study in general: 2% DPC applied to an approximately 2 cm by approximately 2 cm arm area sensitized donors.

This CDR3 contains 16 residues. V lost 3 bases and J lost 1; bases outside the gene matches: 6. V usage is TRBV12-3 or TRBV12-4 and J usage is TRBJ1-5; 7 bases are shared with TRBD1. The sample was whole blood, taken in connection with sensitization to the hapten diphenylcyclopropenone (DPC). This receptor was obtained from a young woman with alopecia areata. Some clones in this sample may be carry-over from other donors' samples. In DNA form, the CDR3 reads TGTGCCAGCAGTTTCTCGACAGGGAGAAGCAATCAGCCCCAGCATTTT. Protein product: CASSFSTGRSNQPQHF.